This note documents a single TCR beta chain sequence. What it recognizes is unknown. This specimen belongs to a study of cytomegalovirus exposure and HLA in healthy donors. Broader study findings: Later on, an analysis showed TCR association rates differing by HLA locus, with DRB1 the most and HLA-C the fewest. Cytomegalovirus association was assigned to about 150 TCR beta chains. For TCR beta chains, V- and J-gene trimming was later linked to a missense DCLRE1C variant. Among donors in an Asian-associated ancestry cluster, a later analysis reportedly found fewer N-insertions than the approximately 670-donor mean.

Trimming removed 2 bases at V and 6 bases at J, with 18 bases between. Germline CDR1 is LGHNA and CDR2 is YSLEER. The length of the CDR3 is 16 residues. PCR primers comprised 60 Vbeta and 13 Jbeta primers. TCRdb keeps only in-frame clones here, not all; method: immunoSEQ multiplex PCR. The table has about 140,000 clones, more than 75% seen once. The sequence derives from a male donor in good health and CMV-seronegative. The sequenced sample was PBMCs. The V call is TRBV4-3, the J call TRBJ2-3; perhaps TRBD2 as D (7 bases). In DNA, the CDR3 is TGCGCCAGCAGCCAATTATCGGGGGGCCTACAGGATACGCAGTATTTT. As protein: CASSQLSGGLQDTQYF.